This is a list of T cell receptor beta chains from one sample in a study of T-cell memory formation after mild COVID-19. TCRdb re-derived calls from the 5' RACE reads in MiXCR, one entry per CDR3 protein. The sample yields 85,000 to 130,000 distinct CDR3 sequences, about a sixth seen once. Sample: PBMCs or a T cell subset sorted from them (not recorded which). The receptors here all came from an adult woman who had mild COVID-19 (a few samples of this study predate the infection). Cell type and time point are not known. The CDR3 runs from the conserved cysteine through the conserved F or W. D genes are given only for firm matches. Part of the rows lack a size; the others show once, few, many or a class for expanded clones.

clone size	V gene	J gene	D gene	CDR3 length	CDR3 DNA	CDR3 protein
NA	TRBV24-1	TRBJ2-3	NA	15	TGTGCCACCAGTGACCCGACAGTGGGTGCAGATACGCAGTATTTT	CATSDPTVGADTQYF
NA	TRBV5-1	TRBJ2-3	TRBD2	16	TGCGCCAGCAGCTTGGTACTAGCGGGGGGCACAGATACGCAGTATTTT	CASSLVLAGGTDTQYF
NA	TRBV6-6	TRBJ2-3	TRBD2	14	TGTGCCAGCAGGGGGGGGATCCAACCAGATACGCAGTATTTT	CASRGGIQPDTQYF
NA	TRBV6-2/TRBV6-3	TRBJ1-5	NA	12	TGTGCCAGCAGTTACCCACCGGAGCCCCAGCATTTT	CASSYPPEPQHF
few	TRBV12-3/TRBV12-4	TRBJ2-3	NA	13	TGTGCCAGCACCTACCTCGAGGCGGATACGCAGTATTTT	CASTYLEADTQYF
NA	TRBV5-1	TRBJ1-6	NA	13	TGCGCCAGCAGCTTGGCAGGTCGTTCACCCCTCCACTTT	CASSLAGRSPLHF
few	TRBV4-3	TRBJ2-3	NA	14	TGCGCCAGCAGCCAAGAGGCGGCCACAGATACGCAGTATTTT	CASSQEAATDTQYF
NA	TRBV4-2	TRBJ2-7	NA	14	TGTGCCAGCAGCCAATCAGGGGTACCCTACGAGCAGTACTTC	CASSQSGVPYEQYF
few	TRBV10-3	TRBJ2-1	TRBD2	15	TGTGCCATCAGTGAGACTAGCGGGGGAATCAATGAGCAGTTCTTC	CAISETSGGINEQFF
NA	TRBV9	TRBJ2-5	NA	13	TGTGCCAGCAGCGTTGGGGATTGGGAGACCCAGTACTTC	CASSVGDWETQYF
few	TRBV6-5	TRBJ2-5	TRBD2	12	TGTGCCAGCACGGCGGGAGAAGAGACCCAGTACTTC	CASTAGEETQYF
NA	TRBV5-6	TRBJ1-5	TRBD1	14	TGTGCCAGCAGCTTGGGACAGGGGTTTCAGCCCCAGCATTTT	CASSLGQGFQPQHF
few	TRBV6-6	TRBJ2-4	NA	12	TGTGCCAGCATAGGGGTTAAAAACATTCAGTACTTC	CASIGVKNIQYF
once	TRBV12-3/TRBV12-4	TRBJ2-7	TRBD1	13	TGTGCCAGCAGCCTGACAGGGGCAAACGAGCAGTACTTC	CASSLTGANEQYF
few	TRBV4-3	TRBJ2-1	NA	14	TGCGCCAGCAGCCAAGATGGGCAACACAATGAGCAGTTCTTC	CASSQDGQHNEQFF
NA	TRBV9	TRBJ2-7	TRBD1	14	TGTGCCAGCAGCGTCGGGACAGGGCCGTACGAGCAGTACTTC	CASSVGTGPYEQYF
NA	TRBV6-2/TRBV6-3	TRBJ2-3	NA	16	TGTGCCAGCAGTTACCGAGCCAGGCTATACGCCGATACGCAGTATTTT	CASSYRARLYADTQYF
few	TRBV25-1	TRBJ2-1	NA	15	TGTGCCAGCAGTGGTCGACAGCCCGCCTACAATGAGCAGTTCTTC	CASSGRQPAYNEQFF
NA	TRBV25-1	TRBJ2-5	TRBD2	13	TGTGCCAGCAGTACGGGGGGAATGGAGACCCAGTACTTC	CASSTGGMETQYF
NA	TRBV29-1	TRBJ1-1	NA	12	TGCAGCGTGATGACAGGAAACACTGAAGCTTTCTTT	CSVMTGNTEAFF
many	TRBV25-1	TRBJ2-7	TRBD1	14	TGTGCCAGCAGAAGGACAGGGGTCTCCTACGAGCAGTACTTC	CASRRTGVSYEQYF
few	TRBV4-1	TRBJ2-7	NA	14	TGCGCCAGCAGTGCCTGGGGACTGGGCTACGAACAGTACTTC	CASSAWGLGYEQYF
NA	TRBV5-1	TRBJ1-2	NA	14	TGCGCCAGCAGCTTGCTCAGGGCGCGGTATGGCTACACCTTC	CASSLLRARYGYTF
NA	TRBV5-1	TRBJ2-1	TRBD2	15	TGCGCCAGCAGCGCCGGGACTAGTCCGTACAATGAGCAGTTCTTC	CASSAGTSPYNEQFF
few	TRBV18	TRBJ2-7	NA	15	TGTGCCAGCTCACCACATACTCGCGCCCGCCACGAGCAGTACTTC	CASSPHTRARHEQYF
NA	TRBV7-9	TRBJ2-7	NA	14	TGTGCCAGCAGCGACCTGGACAGCTCCTACGAGCAGTACTTC	CASSDLDSSYEQYF